One sample yielded the 8 T cell receptor beta chains listed below, sequenced in a study of T cells in Graves' hyperthyroidism and ophthalmopathy (dated by TCRdb to between 2018 and 2020). Receptor amplification or capture employed multiplex PCR. Sequencing took place on an Illumina HiSeq 2000. Amplification of TCR beta CDR3 regions was carried out from RNA transcripts. The first round of RT-PCR for the TCR CDR3 was performed with the HTBI primer set and the Qiagen OneStep RT-PCR kit. The raw public reads went through TCRdb reprocessing: fastp at Q25, MiXCR clone calling, in-frame beta chains kept. Rows with a matching CDR3 protein are joined into one entry that keeps the most common DNA and genes. For this sample there are under 400,000 distinct CDR3 sequences; about 18% appear just once. Approximately 54% of the sample comes from the top ten. Specimen: blood. These receptors were collected from a woman aged 50 to 60 with Graves' hyperthyroidism.

This clonotype appeared a few times. V usage is TRBV5-5 and J usage is TRBJ1-5; no clear D. V shed 0 bases and J shed 3 bases, with 10 bases lying between them. CDR3 length: 15 amino acids. Germline CDR1 SGHKS, CDR2 YYEKEE (reference sequence). This CDR3 reads CASSLGTPPNQPQHF. The CDR3 region has the DNA TGTGCCAGCAGCTTGGGAACACCCCCCAATCAGCCCCAGCATTTT.

This sequence joins TRBV20-1 and TRBJ1-6; 11 positions agree with TRBD1. The germline CDR1 and CDR2 sequences are DFQATT and SNEGSKA (reference sequence). V was pared by 4 bases and J by 7 bases, with 3 bases of the junction left unmatched. The CDR3 loop spans 14 amino acids. This CDR3 reads CSAKGQGVNSPLHF. The CDR3 DNA reads TGCAGTGCTAAGGGACAGGGGGTCAATTCACCCCTCCACTTT.

This clonotype occurred a few times. The V call is TRBV12-3 or TRBV12-4, the J call TRBJ1-1, with 9 bases aligning to TRBD1. CDR3 size: 14 residues. J gave up 3 bases and V 11 bases, and 10 bases lay outside the gene matches. As DNA, the CDR3 is TGTGCCGGCACAACAGGGGGCGGGGACACTGAAGCTTTCTTT. This gives the protein CAGTTGGGDTEAFF.

This clonotype turned up a few times. V usage is TRBV15 and J usage is TRBJ2-3, with 8 nucleotides matching TRBD1. Losses at the gene ends were 5 bases for V and 0 bases for J; bases not matched to a gene: 7. The CDR3 has 16 amino acids. The germline V gene has CDR1 LNHNV and CDR2 YYDKDF (reference sequence). The DNA for the CDR3 is TGTGCCACCAGCGCCTCAGGGGGCAGGAGCACAGATACGCAGTATTTT. Translation: CATSASGGRSTDTQYF.

DNA of the CDR3: TGCAGTGCTAGAGGCCTGACCGGGACAGCTCTCTACGAGCAGTACTTC. It encodes CSARGLTGTALYEQYF. V and J are TRBV20-1 and TRBJ2-7, with 7 nucleotides matching TRBD1. The CDR3 extends over 16 amino acids. The germline V gene has CDR1 DFQATT and CDR2 SNEGSKA (reference sequence). With 1 base clipped from V and 3 bases from J, the junction kept 12 bases outside the gene matches.

V usage is TRBV12-3 or TRBV12-4 and J usage is TRBJ1-4; TRBD1 aligns across 8 bases. CDR3 length: 17 amino acids. With V trimmed by 0 bases and J by 5 bases, 8 bases remained unmatched. In DNA form, the CDR3 reads TGTGCCAGCAGTTTAGCTCAGGGGGCGGACGAAAATGAAAAACTGTTTTTT. It translates to CASSLAQGADENEKLFF.

The table lists this clonotype with a few counts. The V gene is TRBV10-1, the J gene TRBJ2-2, with 8 positions matching TRBD2. The CDR3 contains 18 residues. CDR1 is WNHNN, CDR2 SYGVQD, per germline (reference sequence). V lost 3 bases to trimming and J lost 3 bases; unmatched junction nucleotides: 12. The CDR3 coding sequence is TGCGCCAGCAGTGAACTCTGGCGGGGGGCTTGGGACACCGGGGAGCTGTTTTTT. It specifies CASSELWRGAWDTGELFF.

The chain recombines TRBV6-1 with TRBJ2-1; TRBD2 matches 7 bases. The CDR3 spans 12 residues. Germline V gives CDR1 MNHNS, CDR2 SASEGT. The trim removed 6 bases at V and 12 bases at J, leaving 8 bases unmatched. The CDR3 nucleotides are TGTGCCAGCAGCCCCGGACTAGTAGGGCAGTTCTTC. Translated: CASSPGLVGQFF.